A selection of T cell receptor beta chains follows, all from one sample in a study of blood T cells in healthy people across ages. Using its own MiXCR run on the 5' RACE reads, TCRdb lists one record per CDR3 protein. The profile covers about 650,000 distinct CDR3 sequences, with roughly half appearing a single time and around an eighth taken by the ten largest. Sequencing was carried out using blood. These receptors were collected from a woman over 75 in good health. Each CDR3 is given with its conserved first and last residue. A D gene is named only where the DNA matches it firmly. The size entry is marked missing in some rows and otherwise reads once, few, many or a size class.

j_call | clone_size | d_call | v_call | cdr3_aa | cdr3_nt
TRBJ2-5 | few | NA | TRBV7-9 | CASSHPRQPGETQYF | TGTGCCAGCAGCCACCCCAGACAGCCGGGAGAGACCCAGTACTTC
TRBJ2-3 | many | TRBD2 | TRBV10-2 | CASNREGLPAQYF | TGCGCCAGCAACCGGGAGGGGCTTCCTGCGCAGTATTTT
TRBJ2-1 | many | NA | TRBV12-3/TRBV12-4 | CASSLERGGLPNEQFF | TGTGCCAGCAGTTTGGAACGGGGCGGATTACCCAATGAGCAGTTCTTC
TRBJ2-5 | NA | NA | TRBV20-1 | CSARAAAEAQETQYF | TGCAGTGCTAGAGCCGCCGCGGAAGCGCAGGAGACCCAGTACTTC
TRBJ2-5 | few | NA | TRBV20-1 | CSAAQGQKETQYF | TGCAGTGCGGCCCAGGGGCAGAAAGAGACCCAGTACTTC
TRBJ2-1 | NA | NA | TRBV20-1 | CSAHTGRNEQFF | TGCAGTGCCCATACGGGGAGAAATGAGCAGTTCTTC
TRBJ1-6 | many | NA | TRBV12-3/TRBV12-4 | CASRPGGTARIYNSPLHF | TGTGCCAGCAGACCTGGGGGAACCGCCCGTATCTATAATTCACCCCTCCACTTT
TRBJ2-2 | NA | NA | TRBV7-3 | CASSLKTSAGELFF | TGTGCCAGCAGCTTAAAAACGTCGGCCGGGGAGCTGTTTTTT
TRBJ2-1 | many | NA | TRBV12-3/TRBV12-4 | CASSPQYYNEQFF | TGTGCCAGCAGTCCACAGTATTACAATGAGCAGTTCTTC
TRBJ2-1 | NA | NA | TRBV20-1 | CSARGRGDAQFF | TGCAGTGCTAGAGGGAGAGGTGATGCGCAGTTCTTC
TRBJ2-3 | NA | NA | TRBV7-2 | CASSALGGIVETDTQYF | TGTGCCAGCAGCGCCCTCGGAGGGATAGTGGAGACAGATACGCAGTATTTT
TRBJ1-3 | few | NA | TRBV7-9 | CASSPPFRDSGNTIYF | TGTGCCAGCAGCCCTCCATTCAGGGACTCTGGAAACACCATATATTTT
TRBJ2-4 | NA | TRBD1 | TRBV29-1 | CSVATGANIQYF | TGCAGCGTTGCGACAGGGGCAAACATTCAGTACTTC
TRBJ2-7 | NA | NA | TRBV6-2/TRBV6-3 | CASSLTTGPAGLCEQYF | TGTGCCAGCAGTCTAACTACAGGGCCCGCGGGTCTCTGCGAGCAGTACTTC
TRBJ2-1 | NA | NA | TRBV3-1 | CASSQARAWNEQFF | TGTGCCAGCAGCCAGGCGCGGGCCTGGAATGAGCAGTTCTTC
TRBJ2-7 | NA | TRBD2 | TRBV18 | CASSPLLAGVLEQYF | TGTGCCAGCTCACCACTCCTAGCGGGGGTCCTCGAGCAGTACTTC
TRBJ2-1 | few | NA | TRBV11-3 | CASSLGGLNGGLNNEQFF | TGTGCCAGCAGCTTAGGAGGACTTAATGGGGGATTAAACAATGAGCAGTTCTTC
TRBJ2-3 | NA | TRBD2 | TRBV20-1 | CSARPLAGAADTQYF | TGCAGTGCTAGACCCCTAGCGGGAGCCGCAGATACGCAGTATTTT
TRBJ2-2 | NA | NA | TRBV6-2/TRBV6-3 | CASSENFPGAVPGELFF | TGTGCCAGCAGTGAGAACTTCCCGGGAGCTGTACCCGGGGAGCTGTTTTTT
TRBJ2-3 | NA | NA | TRBV3-1 | CASSQGAYTQYF | TGTGCCAGCAGCCAAGGAGCGTATACGCAGTATTTT
TRBJ2-1 | NA | NA | TRBV6-2/TRBV6-3 | CASMDLFAFNEQFF | TGTGCCAGCATGGACTTATTCGCCTTCAATGAGCAGTTCTTC
TRBJ1-5 | NA | NA | TRBV6-2/TRBV6-3 | CASNWAVGQPQHF | TGTGCCAGCAACTGGGCTGTCGGGCAGCCCCAGCATTTT
TRBJ1-5 | NA | NA | TRBV7-9 | CVSSFGGAVGNQPQHF | TGTGTCAGCAGCTTCGGGGGCGCGGTGGGCAATCAGCCCCAGCATTTT
TRBJ2-7 | NA | NA | TRBV4-3 | CASSQERWGAISYEQYF | TGCGCCAGCAGCCAAGAAAGGTGGGGGGCAATCTCCTACGAGCAGTACTTC
TRBJ2-6 | NA | TRBD1 | TRBV4-1 | CASSPDQGAGANVLTF | TGCGCCAGCAGCCCAGACCAGGGGGCTGGGGCCAACGTCCTGACTTTC
TRBJ2-4 | NA | NA | TRBV11-2 | CASSSRTQLAKNIQYF | TGTGCCAGCAGCTCAAGGACACAACTAGCCAAAAACATTCAGTACTTC
TRBJ2-3 | many | NA | TRBV7-2 | CASSLGWGHGLDTQYF | TGTGCCAGCAGCTTAGGTTGGGGACACGGACTGGATACGCAGTATTTT
TRBJ2-1 | once | TRBD1 | TRBV5-1 | CASSTRTGQTDNEQFF | TGCGCCAGCAGCACTCGGACAGGGCAAACCGACAATGAGCAGTTCTTC
TRBJ1-2 | NA | NA | TRBV6-5 | CASSSAPGGGYTF | TGTGCCAGCAGCTCTGCTCCGGGGGGTGGCTACACCTTC
TRBJ1-2 | many | TRBD1 | TRBV9 | CASSAGWGTGSRYTF | TGTGCCAGCAGCGCGGGGTGGGGGACAGGGTCACGCTACACCTTC
TRBJ2-1 | once | NA | TRBV6-5 | CASSYSTGYEQFF | TGTGCCAGCAGTTACTCGACGGGGTATGAGCAGTTCTTC
TRBJ2-5 | NA | TRBD1 | TRBV11-2 | CTSSPGDRVLETQYF | TGTACCAGCAGCCCCGGGGACAGGGTTTTGGAGACCCAGTACTTC
TRBJ1-1 | NA | NA | TRBV20-1 | CSARPTSGFVYTEAFF | TGCAGTGCTAGACCAACATCAGGGTTCGTTTACACTGAAGCTTTCTTT
TRBJ2-6 | NA | NA | TRBV7-2 | CASSLVTSGANVLTF | TGTGCCAGCAGCTTAGTGACATCTGGGGCCAACGTCCTGACTTTC
TRBJ2-3 | NA | NA | TRBV7-9 | CSSSAGADTQYF | TGTTCCAGTAGCGCAGGGGCAGATACGCAGTATTTT
TRBJ2-7 | few | NA | TRBV29-1 | CSVEYGSGSYEQYF | TGCAGCGTTGAATATGGTTCAGGCAGCTACGAGCAGTACTTC
TRBJ2-3 | many | TRBD1 | TRBV27 | CASSLDRGYTDTQYF | TGTGCCAGCAGCCTAGACAGGGGATACACAGATACGCAGTATTTT
TRBJ2-5 | many | NA | TRBV9 | CASSATDTQETQYF | TGTGCCAGCAGCGCGACAGATACCCAAGAGACCCAGTACTTC
TRBJ2-7 | many | NA | TRBV6-5 | CASSYSDSSYEQYF | TGTGCCAGCAGTTACTCGGACAGCTCCTACGAGCAGTACTTC
TRBJ2-5 | NA | NA | TRBV14 | CASSQVEGPGGTQYF | TGTGCCAGCAGCCAAGTTGAAGGTCCGGGTGGGACCCAGTACTTC
TRBJ2-6 | NA | NA | TRBV5-1 | CASSAGHGSSGANVLTF | TGCGCCAGCAGCGCGGGACATGGGAGCTCTGGGGCCAACGTCCTAACTTTC
TRBJ2-4 | few | NA | TRBV7-9 | CASSLAGWIGIQYF | TGTGCCAGCAGCTTAGCGGGGTGGATTGGCATTCAGTACTTC
TRBJ2-1 | NA | TRBD2 | TRBV29-1 | CSVEDRRGEQFF | TGCAGCGTTGAAGATCGGCGGGGGGAGCAGTTCTTC
TRBJ1-1 | NA | NA | TRBV5-1 | CASSLALVGGTEAFF | TGCGCCAGCAGCTTGGCCCTGGTAGGGGGCACTGAAGCTTTCTTT
TRBJ2-2 | NA | TRBD2 | TRBV10-2 | CASSEGLAGGFGELFF | TGCGCCAGCAGTGAGGGACTAGCGGGGGGGTTCGGGGAGCTGTTTTTT
TRBJ1-1 | few | NA | TRBV20-1 | CSAREDTYTEAFF | TGCAGTGCTAGAGAGGACACATACACTGAAGCTTTCTTT
TRBJ1-5 | NA | NA | TRBV12-3/TRBV12-4 | CTSSPSGTQPQHF | TGTACCAGCAGCCCCTCCGGAACTCAGCCCCAGCATTTT
TRBJ2-3 | NA | NA | TRBV20-1 | CSAWGPRSDTQYF | TGCAGTGCTTGGGGGCCCAGGTCAGATACGCAGTATTTT
TRBJ1-6 | NA | TRBD1 | TRBV29-1 | CSVRAGTGNSPLHF | TGCAGCGTGAGGGCCGGGACAGGGAATTCACCCCTCCACTTT
TRBJ2-2 | NA | NA | TRBV4-3 | CASSQESLSANTGELFF | TGCGCCAGCAGCCAAGAATCCCTGAGCGCGAACACCGGGGAGCTGTTTTTT
TRBJ2-7 | NA | TRBD1 | TRBV9 | CASSPRQGPTYEQYF | TGTGCCAGCAGCCCCAGACAGGGTCCCACCTACGAGCAGTACTTC
TRBJ1-4 | NA | NA | TRBV21-1 | CASSARRDRGKSAIEKLFF | TGTGCCAGCAGCGCTAGGAGGGACAGGGGAAAAAGTGCCATTGAAAAACTGTTTTTT
TRBJ1-4 | NA | NA | TRBV29-1 | CSVAPLGPEKLFF | TGCAGCGTCGCACCTTTGGGGCCGGAAAAACTGTTTTTT
TRBJ1-2 | NA | NA | TRBV6-1 | CASSETSNYGYTF | TGTGCCAGCAGTGAAACGTCTAACTATGGCTACACCTTC
TRBJ2-5 | many | NA | TRBV6-5 | CASSYVESPLAEGTQYF | TGTGCCAGCAGTTACGTAGAGAGCCCTTTAGCCGAAGGGACCCAGTACTTC
TRBJ1-2 | NA | TRBD1 | TRBV28 | CASSSGQGSGYTF | TGTGCCAGCAGCTCGGGACAGGGGAGTGGCTACACCTTC
TRBJ2-7 | many | TRBD1 | TRBV6-1 | CATQGEYFYEQYF | TGTGCCACCCAGGGGGAGTACTTCTACGAGCAGTACTTC
TRBJ1-2 | NA | NA | TRBV24-1 | CATSDSGSKHGYTF | TGTGCCACCAGTGATTCGGGGAGTAAGCATGGCTACACCTTC
TRBJ1-6 | NA | TRBD1 | TRBV10-3 | CAISLKQGAASPLHF | TGTGCCATCAGTCTTAAACAGGGGGCGGCTTCACCCCTCCACTTT
TRBJ1-2 | many | NA | TRBV12-3/TRBV12-4 | CASTGRPGNNYGYTF | TGTGCCAGCACCGGTCGCCCAGGGAATAACTATGGCTACACCTTC